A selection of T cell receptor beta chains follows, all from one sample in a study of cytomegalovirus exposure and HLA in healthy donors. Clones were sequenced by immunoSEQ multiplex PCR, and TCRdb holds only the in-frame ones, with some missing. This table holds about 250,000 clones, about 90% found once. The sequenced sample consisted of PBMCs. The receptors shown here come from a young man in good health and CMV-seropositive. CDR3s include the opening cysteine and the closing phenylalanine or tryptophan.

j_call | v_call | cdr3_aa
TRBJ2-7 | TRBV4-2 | CASSQEGLSGMSYEQYF
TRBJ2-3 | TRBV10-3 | CAISESLKRTDTQYF
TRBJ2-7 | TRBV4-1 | CASSREVLAYEQYF
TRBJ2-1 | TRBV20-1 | CSASQSNEQFF
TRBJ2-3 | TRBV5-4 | CASSPHTRGTDTQYF
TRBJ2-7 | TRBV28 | CASSPLRRSAYEQYF
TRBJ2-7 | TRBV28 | CASSSTGTGVGYF
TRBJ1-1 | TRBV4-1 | CASSHQGARGTEAFF
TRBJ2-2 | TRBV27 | CASKGLNTGELFF
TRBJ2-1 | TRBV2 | CAANADEQFF
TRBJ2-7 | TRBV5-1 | CASSKDGQNYEQYF
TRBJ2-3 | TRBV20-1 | CSAGVTDTQYF
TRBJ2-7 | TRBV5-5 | CASSLELRGWQYF
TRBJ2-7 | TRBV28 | CASTPTSGIREQYF
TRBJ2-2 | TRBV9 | CASSDTLAGGMENTGELFF
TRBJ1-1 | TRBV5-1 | CASRLQGANTEAFF
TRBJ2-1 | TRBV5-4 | CASSFWTSGRGNEQFF
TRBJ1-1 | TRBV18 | CASSPGGGNTEAFF
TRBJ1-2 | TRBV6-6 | CASSYSSGDRSGYTF
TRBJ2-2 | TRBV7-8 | CASRMAGAGELFF
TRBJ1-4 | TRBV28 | CASSFPKGSEKLFF
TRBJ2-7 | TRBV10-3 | CAISEGAYEQYF
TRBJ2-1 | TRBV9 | CASSSRGTTRDEQFF
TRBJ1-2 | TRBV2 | CASSVQEGGYGYTF
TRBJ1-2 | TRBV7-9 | CASSPRTDNYGYTF
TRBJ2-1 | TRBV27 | CASSLSQGFSYNEQFF
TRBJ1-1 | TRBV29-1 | CSVEGQGFDPFF
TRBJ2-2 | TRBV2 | CASSETANTGELFF
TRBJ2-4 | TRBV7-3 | CASSLNPPTVKNIQYF
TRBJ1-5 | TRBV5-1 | CASSPGGIEQPQHF
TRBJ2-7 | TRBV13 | CASSLGHRGGEQYF
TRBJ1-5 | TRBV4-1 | CASSLLGSASNQPQHF
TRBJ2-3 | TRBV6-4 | CASSESVDTDTQYF
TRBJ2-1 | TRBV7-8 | CASSLGRLAEEQFF